The next 18 T cell receptor beta chains were all read from a single sample in a study of blood T cell repertoires in COVID-19. Only in-frame clones appear in the TCRdb table, and some are missing; sequencing was by immunoSEQ multiplex PCR. The sample has 300,000 or so clones; approximately 88% are singletons. Sequencing was performed on peripheral blood. These receptor sequences come from a woman between 25 and 40 years old who had recovered from COVID-19.

This clone was seen just once. CDR3 loop: CATSDSSGTDGYTF. The CDR3 DNA reads as TGTGCCACCAGTGATTCTTCAGGAACGGATGGCTACACCTTC. The V and J genes are TRBV24-1 and TRBJ1-2; no definite D call. Germline CDR1 reads KGHDR; CDR2 reads SFDVKD. The CDR3 is 14 amino acids. Trimming left V 2 bases short and J 6 bases short, with 12 bases between.

Of note for this clone: The germline gene is not matched at one end of the junction; a read error may be the cause. This sequence joins TRBV3-1 (or the pseudogene TRBV3-2) and TRBJ1-2; 7 bases map to TRBD1. Germline CDR1 LGHDT, CDR2 YNNKEL (reference sequence). CDR3 length: 13 amino acids. The CDR3 region is CARSQGQRYGYTF. The CDR3 bases are TGTGCCCGCAGCCAGGGACAGCGCTATGGCTACACCTTC.

V is TRBV21-1 and J is TRBJ2-7; the D call in the table, TRBD1, was not verified against the DNA. TRBV21-1 is classified as a pseudogene. The CDR3 extends over 16 amino acids. As DNA, the CDR3 is TGTGCCAGCAACCCGGGACAGGCGTTAGAGTCCTACGAGCAGTACTTC. It codes for CASNPGQALESYEQYF.

V is TRBV29-1 and J is TRBJ2-1; TRBD2 agrees at 9 bases. This CDR3 comprises 14 residues. Per germline, CDR1 SQVTM and CDR2 ANQGSEA. After removal of 7 bases from V and 7 bases from J, the junction contained 11 bases not matched to a gene. CDR3 protein: CSAPRGGARNEQFF. The DNA of the CDR3 is TGCAGCGCCCCCCGCGGGGGGGCCAGGAATGAGCAGTTCTTC.

This clone has more than one count but fewer than ten. The genes are TRBV11-3 and TRBJ2-3; D is uncertain. The CDR3 sequence is 13 residues long. CDR1 is SGHNT and CDR2 is YENEEA in the germline V gene. Trimming stripped 1 base from V and 6 bases from J, with 8 bases between. The CDR3, as DNA: TGTGCCAGCAGCTTAGGAGGTAGCGATACGCAGTATTTT. Amino acids: CASSLGGSDTQYF. The entire variable domain, with the rest obtained from reference TRBV11-3 and TRBJ2-3, is as follows: EAGVVQSPRYKIIEKKQPVAFWCNPISGHNTLYWYLQNLGQGPELLIRYENEEAVDDSQLPKDRFSAERLKGVDSTLKIQPAELGDSAVYLCASSLGGSDTQYFGPGTRLTVL.

This clone has just one count. The chain carries TRBV7-9 and TRBJ1-1; 10 bases match TRBD1. Germline loops: CDR1 SEHNR, CDR2 FQNEAQ (reference sequence). Trimming removed 2 bases from V and 2 bases from J; junction bases left unmatched: 8. This CDR3 has 17 amino acids. The CDR3 coding sequence is TGTGCCAGCAGCTTAAAAGGACAGGGGGTCAACAACACTGAAGCTTTCTTT. Amino acid sequence: CASSLKGQGVNNTEAFF.

V and J are TRBV7-2 and TRBJ2-2, with D perhaps matching TRBD2 (6 bases). Germline V gives CDR1 SGHTA, CDR2 FQGNSA. The CDR3 is made up of 14 amino acids. V was shortened by 0 bases and J by 8 bases, with 10 bases between the two germline ends. The chain's CDR3 is CASSLALAGGELFF. The CDR3 region has the DNA TGTGCCAGCAGCTTAGCATTGGCGGGGGGGGAGCTGTTTTTT.

V is TRBV7-2 and J is TRBJ2-3; weak D call: TRBD1 (5 bases). The germline V gene has CDR1 SGHTA and CDR2 FQGNSA. CDR3 length equals 14 residues. V gave up 3 bases and J gave up 7 bases, with 14 bases separating them. CDR3 region: CASSFHRNRNTQYF. CDR3 DNA sequence: TGTGCCAGCAGCTTTCACAGGAATAGGAATACGCAGTATTTT.

The rearrangement uses TRBV5-1 and TRBJ2-7, with 9 bases fitting TRBD1. Germline CDR1 and CDR2: SGHRS and YFSETQ. The CDR3 covers 13 residues. J was trimmed by 1 base and V by 6 bases; bases with no gene match: 2. The CDR3 loop is CASTGQGSYEQYF. CDR3 DNA sequence: TGCGCCAGCACTGGACAGGGGTCCTACGAGCAGTACTTC.

The genes are TRBV30 and TRBJ1-3, with D unresolved. V lost 7 bases and J 0 bases, leaving 10 bases between the germline ends. There are 13 residues in the CDR3. Germline V gene lookup returns CDR1 GTSNPN and CDR2 SVGIG (reference sequence). CDR3 sequence: CAFLTGSGNTIYF. The CDR3 DNA is TGTGCCTTTCTCACGGGCTCTGGAAACACCATATATTTT.

The V call is TRBV4-3, the J call TRBJ2-5; 8 positions match TRBD1. Germline CDR1 LGHNA, CDR2 YSLEER. CDR3 size: 14 residues. Trimming at V came to 2 bases and at J to 4 bases, leaving 3 bases not matched to a gene. CDR3 sequence reads: CASSQFTGGETQYF. The CDR3 coding sequence is TGCGCCAGCAGCCAATTCACAGGGGGAGAGACCCAGTACTTC.

The V call is TRBV5-8, the J call TRBJ2-7, with no clear D. The CDR3 runs 14 residues. V shed 4 bases and J shed 2 bases, with 13 bases lying between them. Germline V CDR1 and CDR2: SGHTS, YDEGEE. DNA of the CDR3: TGTGCCAGCAGCCCCAGGATTCCACCCTACGAGCAGTACTTC. Translation gives CASSPRIPPYEQYF.

The chain combines TRBV6-6 with TRBJ1-5; D might be TRBD1 (6 bases). V was shortened by 0 bases and J by 1 base, with 10 bases between the two germline ends. CDR3 length: 16 residues. Germline assignment: CDR1 MNHNY and CDR2 SVGAGI (reference sequence). CDR3 sequence (DNA): TGTGCCAGCAGTTACTCGGGGGCAGGGAGCAATCAGCCCCAGCATTTT. It specifies CASSYSGAGSNQPQHF.

The chain employs TRBV7-8 and TRBJ2-2; a weak D match, TRBD2 (6 bases). The CDR3 sequence is 13 residues long. The V gene's germline CDR1 is SGHVS and CDR2 FQNEAQ. Trimming stripped 10 bases from V and 0 bases from J, with 9 bases between. The CDR3 DNA follows: TGTGCCATTGGGGAGGCGAACACCGGGGAGCTGTTTTTT. It yields the protein CAIGEANTGELFF.

V and J are TRBV5-1 and TRBJ1-5, with TRBD1 as a possible D gene (6 bases). V was clipped by 4 bases and J by 3 bases, with 14 bases between them. The CDR3 has 15 residues. Germline CDR1 and CDR2: SGHRS and YFSETQ. CDR3 sequence reads: CASSPGHGVNQPQHF. The DNA of the CDR3 is TGCGCCAGCAGCCCGGGACACGGAGTCAATCAGCCCCAGCATTTT.

The V and J genes are TRBV7-2 and TRBJ2-5; 9 positions match TRBD2. There are 15 residues in the CDR3. The V gene's germline CDR1 is SGHTA and CDR2 FQGNSA. J gave up 2 bases and V 4 bases, and 5 bases lay outside the gene matches. In DNA, the CDR3 is TGTGCCAGCAGCTCTAGACTAGCGGAGCAAGAGACCCAGTACTTC. Protein sequence: CASSSRLAEQETQYF.

The rearrangement joins TRBV12-3 or TRBV12-4 to TRBJ2-2; D might be TRBD2 (6 bases). This CDR3 is 13 amino acids long. V gave up 6 bases and J gave up 8 bases, with 13 bases separating them. CDR3 residues: CASRRGPGGELFF. For the CDR3, the DNA is TGTGCCAGCAGGCGGGGTCCCGGTGGGGAGCTGTTTTTT.

This chain links TRBV28 with TRBJ1-2; 7 nucleotides line up with TRBD1. Losses at the gene ends were 6 bases for V and 4 bases for J; bases not matched to a gene: 5. CDR3 size: 13 residues. The germline gives CDR1 MDHEN, CDR2 SYDVKM. The CDR3 sequence is CASRGQKTYGYTF. CDR3 DNA sequence: TGTGCCAGCAGGGGACAGAAGACCTATGGCTACACCTTC.